This is a list of T cell receptor beta chains from one sample in a study of cytomegalovirus exposure and HLA in healthy donors. Sequenced by immunoSEQ multiplex PCR; TCRdb stores in-frame clones only, minus some. The data hold hundreds of thousands of clones, with 85% to 90% observed a single time. The sequencing input was PBMCs. The receptor source for this set is a woman aged 18-29 years in good health and CMV-seronegative. CDR3s include the opening cysteine and the closing phenylalanine or tryptophan. The D gene is left open where the match is weak. Clone size appears in some rows only: once, few, many, or a class for an expanded clone.

J,V,size,D,CDR3,DNA
TRBJ2-7,TRBV5-4,-,TRBD2,CASSSSQLGGVRGREQYF,TGTGCCAGCAGCTCAAGTCAACTCGGGGGGGTCCGGGGCCGCGAGCAGTACTTC
TRBJ1-1,TRBV13,once,TRBD1,CASRDRGGAEAFF,TGTGCCAGCAGGGACAGGGGGGGGGCTGAAGCTTTCTTT
TRBJ2-3,TRBV7-2,-,-,CASSLRGYFTGTQYF,TGTGCCAGCAGCTTAAGAGGCTACTTCACGGGTACGCAGTATTTT
TRBJ2-7,TRBV6-1,few,TRBD1,CASSKTGVSYEQYF,TGTGCCAGCAGCAAGACAGGGGTCTCCTACGAGCAGTACTTC
TRBJ1-1,TRBV5-1,-,TRBD1,CASSSTGGQGTEAFF,TGCGCCAGCAGCTCGACAGGGGGCCAAGGCACTGAAGCTTTCTTT
TRBJ2-6,TRBV6-1,-,-,CASSDRYSPGANVLTF,TGTGCCAGCAGTGACCGTTACAGCCCTGGGGCCAACGTCCTGACTTTC
TRBJ1-1,TRBV6-6,-,-,CASSYSTANTEAFF,TGTGCCAGCAGTTACTCGACAGCGAACACTGAAGCTTTCTTT
TRBJ1-1,TRBV4-1,-,TRBD1,CASSPGVAGGTEAFF,TGCGCCAGCAGCCCGGGGGTGGCAGGGGGCACTGAAGCTTTCTTT
TRBJ2-7,TRBV2,few,-,CASSERGNYEQYF,TGTGCCAGCAGTGAAAGGGGCAACTACGAGCAGTACTTC
TRBJ2-1,TRBV12-5,-,-,CASGLGGNEQFF,TGTGCTAGTGGTTTAGGGGGCAATGAGCAGTTCTTC
TRBJ2-5,TRBV7-7,-,-,CASSPGVADSWTQYF,TGTGCTAGCAGCCCCGGGGTAGCGGACTCATGGACCCAGTACTTC
TRBJ1-5,TRBV30,-,-,CAWTSGRGHQPQHF,TGTGCCTGGACTAGCGGGAGAGGACATCAGCCCCAGCATTTT
TRBJ2-2,TRBV7-9,-,-,CASILTGTGELFF,TGTGCCAGCATCCTGACGGGGACCGGGGAGCTGTTTTTT
TRBJ1-5,TRBV6-7,-,-,CASSYSKTGPFHQPQHF,TGTGCCAGCAGTTACTCGAAAACAGGGCCTTTTCATCAGCCCCAGCATTTT
TRBJ2-2,TRBV11-2,-,TRBD1,CASSSRQGVNTGELFF,TGTGCCAGCAGCTCGCGACAGGGGGTGAACACCGGGGAGCTGTTTTTT
TRBJ2-7,TRBV7-3,few,-,CASSWGGQNYEQYF,TGTGCCAGCAGCTGGGGTGGACAGAACTACGAGCAGTACTTC
TRBJ2-1,TRBV4-1,-,-,CASSQGNSEQFF,TGCGCCAGCAGCCAAGGGAACAGCGAGCAGTTCTTC
TRBJ1-4,TRBV19,-,-,CASSSQGAGEKLFF,TGTGCCAGTAGCTCCCAAGGGGCAGGGGAAAAACTGTTTTTT
TRBJ1-6,TRBV7-8,-,-,CASSFRGGNSPLHF,TGTGCCAGCAGCTTCCGGGGGGGGAACTCACCCCTCCACTTT
TRBJ1-2,TRBV7-9,-,-,CASSLETRGGNGYTF,TGTGCCAGCAGCTTAGAAACCAGGGGAGGGAATGGCTACACCTTC
TRBJ2-1,TRBV4-1,-,TRBD2,CASSPGWGGYNEQFF,TGCGCCAGCAGCCCCGGGTGGGGGGGCTACAATGAGCAGTTCTTC
TRBJ1-6,TRBV7-9,-,-,CASSLGQQTSSYNSPLHF,TGTGCCAGCAGCCTCGGACAGCAAACTAGCTCCTATAATTCACCCCTCCACTTT
TRBJ1-2,TRBV7-8,-,-,CASSLGGQSYYGYTF,TGTGCCAGCAGCTTAGGGGGGCAGAGTTACTATGGCTACACCTTC
TRBJ2-1,TRBV6-6,-,TRBD2,CASSYSTSGLNEQFF,TGTGCCAGCAGTTACTCGACTAGCGGGCTCAATGAGCAGTTCTTC